This TCR beta chain is from a study of cytomegalovirus exposure and HLA in healthy donors. Germline CDR1 and CDR2: SNHLY and FYNNEI. CDR3 length equals 13 residues. The ends were cut back, 6 bases at V and 1 base at J, with 8 bases in the middle. TCRdb keeps only in-frame clones here, not all; method: immunoSEQ multiplex PCR. The data hold 150,000 to 200,000 clones, with 75% to 90% observed a single time. Specimen: PBMCs. This receptor was identified in a man aged 18 to 29 in good health and CMV-seropositive. The V call is TRBV2, the J call TRBJ2-3; no definite D call. The CDR3 bases are TGTGCCAGCAGCTCTGAGCGCACAGATACGCAGTATTTT. Translation: CASSSERTDTQYF.